This TCR beta chain was documented in a study of T cell responses to AZD1222 COVID-19 vaccine. Across the whole study: Second-dose intervals near 4 or 12 weeks were combined.

Only in-frame clones appear in the TCRdb table, and some are missing; sequencing was by immunoSEQ multiplex PCR. The sample records some 130,000 clones, over 75% being singletons. For this clone: Its antigen is still unknown.

V lost 11 bases and J 3 bases, leaving 16 bases between the germline ends. The CDR3 consists of 13 residues. The germline gives CDR1 MNHEY, CDR2 SVGAGI. General study points: With dominance at 160-218 and 743-854, vaccine-associated CD4 TCRs spanned spike. A mostly white British donor set with more females was recruited, and clonal diversity was possibly underestimated. Repertoires were obtained only post-peak T cell response.

The specimen comprised peripheral blood, sampled on day 0 of AZD1222 vaccination. The gene calls are TRBV6-5 and TRBJ2-5; D might be TRBD2 (6 bases). This TCR was recovered from an adult in good health. CDR3 residues: CACGGNIKETQYF. In DNA form, the CDR3 reads TGTGCCTGCGGAGGGAATATCAAAGAGACCCAGTACTTC.